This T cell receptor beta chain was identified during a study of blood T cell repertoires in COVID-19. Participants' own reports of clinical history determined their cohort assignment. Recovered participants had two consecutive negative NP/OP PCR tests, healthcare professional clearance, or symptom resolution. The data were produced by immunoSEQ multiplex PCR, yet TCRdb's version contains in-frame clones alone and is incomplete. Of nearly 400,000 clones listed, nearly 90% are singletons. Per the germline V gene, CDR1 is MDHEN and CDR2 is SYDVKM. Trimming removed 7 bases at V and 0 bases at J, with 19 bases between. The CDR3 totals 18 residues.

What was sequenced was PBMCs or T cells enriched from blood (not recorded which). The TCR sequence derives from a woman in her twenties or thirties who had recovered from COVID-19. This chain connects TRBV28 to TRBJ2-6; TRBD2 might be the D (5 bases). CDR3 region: CASIAIGLRSSGANVLTF. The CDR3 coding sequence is TGTGCCAGCATCGCCATAGGACTCAGGAGCTCTGGGGCCAACGTCCTGACTTTC.